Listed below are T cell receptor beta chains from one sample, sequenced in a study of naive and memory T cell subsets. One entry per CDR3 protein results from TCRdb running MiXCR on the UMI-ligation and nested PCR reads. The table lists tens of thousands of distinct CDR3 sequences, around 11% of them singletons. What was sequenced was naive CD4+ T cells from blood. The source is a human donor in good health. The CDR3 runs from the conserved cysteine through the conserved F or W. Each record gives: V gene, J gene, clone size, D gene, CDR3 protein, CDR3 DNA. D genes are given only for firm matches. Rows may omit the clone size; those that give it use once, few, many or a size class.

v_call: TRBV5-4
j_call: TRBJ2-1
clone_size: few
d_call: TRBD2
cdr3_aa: CASSLGGGSYNEQFF
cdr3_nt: TGTGCCAGCAGCTTGGGCGGGGGCTCCTACAATGAGCAGTTCTTC

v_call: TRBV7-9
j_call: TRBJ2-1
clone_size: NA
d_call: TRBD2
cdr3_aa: CASSLPSRTSEAYNEQFF
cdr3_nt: TGTGCCAGCAGCTTACCGAGTCGGACTAGCGAAGCCTACAATGAGCAGTTCTTC

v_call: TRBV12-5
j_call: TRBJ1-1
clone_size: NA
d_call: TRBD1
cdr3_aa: CASADRGVETEAFF
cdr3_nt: TGTGCTAGTGCCGACAGGGGAGTAGAGACTGAAGCTTTCTTT

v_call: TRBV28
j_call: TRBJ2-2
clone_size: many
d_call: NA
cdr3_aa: CASSPVVGELFF
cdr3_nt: TGTGCCAGCAGTCCGGTGGTCGGGGAGCTGTTTTTT

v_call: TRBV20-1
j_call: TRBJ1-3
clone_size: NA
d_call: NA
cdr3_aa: CSASQVNSGNTIYF
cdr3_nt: TGCAGTGCTTCTCAGGTTAACTCTGGAAACACCATATATTTT

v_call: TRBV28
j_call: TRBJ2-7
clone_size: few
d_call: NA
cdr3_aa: CASSLSVDEQYF
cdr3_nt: TGTGCCAGCAGTTTATCCGTCGACGAGCAGTACTTC

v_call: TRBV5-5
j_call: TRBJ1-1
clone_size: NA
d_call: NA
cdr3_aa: CASSPRGVNEAFF
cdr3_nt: TGTGCCAGCAGTCCCCGAGGCGTCAATGAAGCTTTCTTT

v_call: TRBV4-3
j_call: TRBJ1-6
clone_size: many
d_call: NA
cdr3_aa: CASSRTRAYNSPLHF
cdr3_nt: TGCGCCAGCAGCCGAACTAGAGCCTATAATTCACCCCTCCACTTT

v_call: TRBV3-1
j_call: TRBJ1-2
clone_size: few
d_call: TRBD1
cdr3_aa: CASSQSDRDNYGYTF
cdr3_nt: TGTGCCAGCAGCCAGTCGGACAGGGATAACTATGGCTACACCTTC

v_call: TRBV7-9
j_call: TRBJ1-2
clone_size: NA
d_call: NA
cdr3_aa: CASSLGQASRYGYTF
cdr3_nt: TGTGCCAGCAGCTTAGGACAGGCGTCTAGGTATGGCTACACCTTC

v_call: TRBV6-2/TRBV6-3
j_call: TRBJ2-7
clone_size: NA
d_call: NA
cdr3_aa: CASSNTWGTSYEQYF
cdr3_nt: TGTGCCAGCAGTAACACCTGGGGGACGTCCTACGAGCAGTACTTC

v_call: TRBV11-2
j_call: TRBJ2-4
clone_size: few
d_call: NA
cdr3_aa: CASSSLTRNIQYF
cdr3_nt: TGTGCCAGCAGCTCCCTGACAAGAAACATTCAGTACTTC

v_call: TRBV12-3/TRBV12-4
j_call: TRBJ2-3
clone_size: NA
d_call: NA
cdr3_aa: CASSYREGTDTQYF
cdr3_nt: TGTGCCAGCAGTTACAGGGAAGGCACAGATACGCAGTATTTT

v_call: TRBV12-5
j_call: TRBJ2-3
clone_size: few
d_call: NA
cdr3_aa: CASGPLGSDTQYF
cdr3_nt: TGTGCTAGTGGCCCCCTGGGGTCAGATACGCAGTATTTT

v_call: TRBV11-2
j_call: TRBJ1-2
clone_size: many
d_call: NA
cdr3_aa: CASSRSRQPDGYTF
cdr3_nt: TGTGCCAGCAGCCGGTCGCGCCAACCGGATGGCTACACCTTC

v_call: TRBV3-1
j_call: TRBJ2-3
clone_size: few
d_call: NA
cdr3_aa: CASSQEGGRIADTQYF
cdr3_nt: TGTGCCAGCAGCCAAGAAGGAGGGAGGATCGCAGATACGCAGTATTTT

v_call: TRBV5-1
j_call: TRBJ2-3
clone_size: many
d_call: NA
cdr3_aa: CASSLTGGGTTDTQYF
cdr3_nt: TGCGCCAGCAGCTTGACTGGGGGAGGAACCACAGATACGCAGTATTTT

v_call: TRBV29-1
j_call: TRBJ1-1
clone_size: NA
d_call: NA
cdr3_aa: CTTGSEAFF
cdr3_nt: TGCACCACCGGCTCTGAAGCTTTCTTT

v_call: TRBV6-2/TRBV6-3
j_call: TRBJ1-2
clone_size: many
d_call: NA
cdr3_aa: CASISPPGANYGYTF
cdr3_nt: TGTGCCAGCATCTCACCCCCGGGAGCGAACTATGGCTACACCTTC

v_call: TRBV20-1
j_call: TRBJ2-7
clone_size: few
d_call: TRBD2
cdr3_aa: CSAKTSLKTYEQYF
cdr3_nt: TGCAGTGCTAAGACTAGCCTGAAGACCTACGAGCAGTACTTC

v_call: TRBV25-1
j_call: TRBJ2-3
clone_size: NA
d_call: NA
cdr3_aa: CASSEYGLDTQYF
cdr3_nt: TGTGCCAGCAGTGAATATGGGTTGGATACGCAGTATTTT

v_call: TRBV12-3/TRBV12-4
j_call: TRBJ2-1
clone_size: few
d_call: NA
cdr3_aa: CASSWGGGEVYNEQFF
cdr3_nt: TGTGCCAGCAGTTGGGGTGGAGGGGAGGTTTACAATGAGCAGTTCTTC

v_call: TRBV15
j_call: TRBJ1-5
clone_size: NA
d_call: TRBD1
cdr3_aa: CATSRRTGRNQPQHF
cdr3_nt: TGTGCCACCAGCCGTAGGACAGGGCGAAATCAGCCCCAGCATTTT

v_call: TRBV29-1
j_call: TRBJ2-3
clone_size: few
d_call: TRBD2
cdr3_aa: CSVSGRFTDTQYF
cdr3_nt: TGCAGCGTGAGCGGGAGGTTCACAGATACGCAGTATTTT

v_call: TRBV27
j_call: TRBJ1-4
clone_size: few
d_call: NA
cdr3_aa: CASSYRDNNEKLFF
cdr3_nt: TGTGCCAGCAGTTATCGGGACAATAATGAAAAACTGTTTTTT

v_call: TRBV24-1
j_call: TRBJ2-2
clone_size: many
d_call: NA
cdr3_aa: CATSDLTKAGELFF
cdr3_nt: TGTGCCACCAGTGATTTGACCAAAGCGGGGGAGCTGTTTTTT

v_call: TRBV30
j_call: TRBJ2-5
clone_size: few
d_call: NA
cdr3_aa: CAWKTQGSQETQYF
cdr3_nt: TGTGCCTGGAAAACCCAGGGATCGCAAGAGACCCAGTACTTC

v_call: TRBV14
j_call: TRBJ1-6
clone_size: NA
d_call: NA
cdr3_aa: CASSQSVGFYNSPLHF
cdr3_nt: TGTGCCAGCAGCCAATCGGTTGGGTTCTATAATTCACCCCTCCACTTT

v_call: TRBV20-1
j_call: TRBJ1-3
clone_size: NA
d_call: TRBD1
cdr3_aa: CSATYTGAPGNTIYF
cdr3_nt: TGCAGTGCTACCTACACAGGGGCCCCTGGAAACACCATATATTTT

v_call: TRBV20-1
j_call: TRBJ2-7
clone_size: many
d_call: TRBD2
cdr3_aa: CSARPGLAASYEQYF
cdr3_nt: TGCAGTGCTAGACCGGGACTAGCGGCCTCCTACGAGCAGTACTTC

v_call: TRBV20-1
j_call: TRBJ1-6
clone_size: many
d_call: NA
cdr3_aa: CSARDPQSSYNSPLHF
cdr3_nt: TGCAGTGCTAGGGACCCTCAGAGCTCCTATAATTCACCCCTCCACTTT

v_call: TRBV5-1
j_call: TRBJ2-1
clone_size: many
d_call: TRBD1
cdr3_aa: CASRRGTATYNEQFF
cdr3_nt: TGCGCCAGCAGACGTGGGACAGCCACCTACAATGAGCAGTTCTTC

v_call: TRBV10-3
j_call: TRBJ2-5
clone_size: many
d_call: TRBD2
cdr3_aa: CAISESVPGLAGETQYF
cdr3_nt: TGTGCCATCAGTGAGTCGGTCCCCGGACTAGCGGGCGAGACCCAGTACTTC

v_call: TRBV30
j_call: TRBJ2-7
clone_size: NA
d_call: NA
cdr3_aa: CAWSVGTDLNRIYEQYF
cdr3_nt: TGTGCCTGGAGTGTAGGGACGGACCTCAACCGAATCTACGAGCAGTACTTC

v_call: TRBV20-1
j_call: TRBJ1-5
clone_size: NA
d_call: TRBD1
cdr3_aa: CSASAAGGSNQPQHF
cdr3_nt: TGCAGTGCTAGCGCGGCAGGGGGTAGCAATCAGCCCCAGCATTTT

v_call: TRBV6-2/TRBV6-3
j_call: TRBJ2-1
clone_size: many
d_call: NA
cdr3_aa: CASSPLRISQNEQFF
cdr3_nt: TGTGCCAGCAGCCCCTTGAGAATAAGTCAAAATGAGCAGTTCTTC

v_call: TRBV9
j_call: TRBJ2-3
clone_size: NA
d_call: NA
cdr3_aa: CASSVGTISADTQYF
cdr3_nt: TGTGCCAGCAGCGTAGGGACTATATCGGCCGATACGCAGTATTTT